This passage covers 14 T cell receptor beta chains from one sample sequenced in a study of control samples from healthy donors and cancer patients. TCRdb keeps only in-frame clones here, not all; method: immunoSEQ multiplex PCR. The sample has 110,000 or so clones, about 80% seen once. The source material was blood. These receptors originate from a woman aged 45-60 years in good health.

This rearrangement joins TRBV27 to TRBJ1-2; weak D call: TRBD1 (6 bases). CDR1 and CDR2 from the germline V gene are MNHEY and SMNVEV (reference sequence). The CDR3 length is 17 residues. Trimming pared 0 bases from V and 8 bases from J, leaving 22 bases between. The CDR3 DNA reads TGTGCCAGCAGTTTATCGGCGAATTCGGGGGCCAAACAGGGCTACACCTTC. This translates into CASSLSANSGAKQGYTF.

The chain combines TRBV7-3 with TRBJ2-2; unclear D gene. The CDR3 consists of 17 residues. V lost 2 bases, J lost 3 bases, and 16 bases lay in between. CDR1 is SGHTA, CDR2 FQGTGA, per germline. The CDR3 DNA sequence: TGTGCCAGCAGCTTATTTGGGGTAGGGTTCGACACCGGGGAGCTGTTTTTT. Translated: CASSLFGVGFDTGELFF.

This clone has only one observation. V is TRBV7-6 and J is TRBJ2-1; no firm D call. Per the germline V gene, CDR1 is SGHVS and CDR2 is FNYEAQ. There are 14 residues in the CDR3. V lost 4 bases and J 8 bases, leaving 15 bases between the germline ends. As DNA, the CDR3 is TGTGCCAGCAGCTCAATCAGTGTTTACGATGAGCAGTTCTTC. Translating gives CASSSISVYDEQFF.

The rearrangement joins TRBV27 to TRBJ2-1; 13 bases are a match to TRBD2. CDR3 length: 20 amino acids. V was clipped by 2 bases and J by 4 bases; unmatched bases: 14. Germline V CDR1 and CDR2: MNHEY, SMNVEV (reference sequence). CDR3 in DNA: TGTGCCAGCAGTTTAGAATCACCCGGGACTAGCGGGACTTCGTACAATGAGCAGTTCTTC. As protein: CASSLESPGTSGTSYNEQFF.

This clone was seen only a few times. The chain joins TRBV6-5 to TRBJ2-7; 10 bases map to TRBD1. This CDR3 region has 15 residues. From germline, CDR1 is MNHEY and CDR2 SVGAGI. Germline trimming cut 2 bases from V and 3 bases from J; bases unmatched to any gene: 4. The CDR3 nucleotides are TGTGCCAGCAGTTACGGTGGGACAGGGGTCTACGAGCAGTACTTC. Translation: CASSYGGTGVYEQYF.

A single count supports this clone. The chain carries TRBV5-6 and TRBJ1-5; a weak D match, TRBD1 (5 bases). The CDR3 is 15 amino acids. Germline-derived CDR1 and CDR2 are SGHDT and YYEEEE. With 0 bases removed from V and 2 bases from J, the gap between germline ends came to 9 bases. CDR3 bases: TGTGCCAGCAGCTTGGAGGGGACCGGCAATCAGCCCCAGCATTTT. Protein: CASSLEGTGNQPQHF.

On this clone itself: This sample includes further DNA sequences coding for the same CDR3. The chain links TRBV2 to TRBJ2-5, with D possibly matching TRBD1 (6 bases). The CDR3 contains 11 residues. Germline V gene sequence: CDR1 SNHLY, CDR2 FYNNEI. Trimming took off 6 bases at V and 4 bases at J, with 6 bases between the two ends. Written as DNA, the CDR3 is TGTGCCAGCAGACAGGGAGAGACCCAGTACTTC. It translates to CASRQGETQYF.

CDR3 sequence: CATSDRRGGTDTQYF. The CDR3 DNA sequence: TGTGCCACCAGTGATCGTCGTGGGGGCACAGATACGCAGTATTTT. V gene TRBV24-1 combines with J gene TRBJ2-3, with D hard to call. The V end lost 3 bases, the J end lost 1 base, and 10 bases lay between the germline ends. Germline V gene data show CDR1 as KGHDR and CDR2 as SFDVKD. The CDR3 is 15 amino acids.

The CDR3 region has the DNA TGCAGCGTCCGGGACAGGGCGTCCTACGAGCAGTACTTC. Translated: CSVRDRASYEQYF. The chain couples TRBV29-1 to TRBJ2-7; 9 positions agree with TRBD1. Germline CDR1 reads SQVTM; CDR2 reads ANQGSEA. V dropped 6 bases and J dropped 1; count of bases not matched to a gene: 4. The CDR3 contains 13 residues.

The CDR3 sequence: CASSPNLGGNQPQHF. The DNA for the CDR3 is TGTGCCAGCAGTCCTAATTTGGGGGGCAATCAGCCCCAGCATTTT. The chain links TRBV6-6 to TRBJ1-5; perhaps TRBD1 as D (5 bases). The CDR3 runs to 15 residues. Looked up from germline, CDR1 is MNHNY and CDR2 is SVGAGI (reference sequence). V lost 5 bases to trimming and J lost 2 bases, with 13 bases between them.

The rearrangement uses TRBV24-1 and TRBJ1-2, with 12 bases lining up with TRBD1. CDR1 KGHDR and CDR2 SFDVKD come from the germline V gene. J was trimmed by 7 bases and V by 4 bases; bases with no gene match: 6. The CDR3 has 15 residues. The CDR3 DNA reads as TGTGCCACCAGTGAGACGGGACAGGGGGCTAGTGGCTACACCTTC. It codes for CATSETGQGASGYTF.

The chain uses TRBV19 and TRBJ1-1; 9 positions match TRBD1. The V and J ends lost 4 bases and 4 bases, in that order; junction bases with no gene match: 7. CDR1 is LNHDA and CDR2 is SQIVND in the germline V gene (reference sequence). This CDR3 has 15 amino acids. The CDR3 DNA reads TGTGCCAGTAGTAAGGGGACAGGGTGGGGCACTGAAGCTTTCTTT. This encodes CASSKGTGWGTEAFF.

This chain uses TRBV12-5 with TRBJ2-7, with 7 bases matching TRBD2. The CDR3 sequence is 15 residues long. V was clipped by 2 bases and J by 1 base; unmatched bases: 5. The germline V gene has CDR1 LGHNT and CDR2 FRNRAP. CDR3 sequence: CASGLYQRGSYEQYF. CDR3 in DNA: TGTGCTAGTGGTTTGTACCAGCGGGGATCCTACGAGCAGTACTTC.

This clone is a singleton in its sample. V is TRBV11-3 and J is TRBJ1-6; D call uncertain. Germline CDR1 and CDR2: SGHNT and YENEEA. This CDR3 has 13 residues. Trimming shortened V by 2 bases and J by 6 bases, and 5 bases separated the two germline ends. The CDR3 bases are TGTGCCAGCAGCTTAATCTCTAATTCACCCCTCCACTTT. This sequence encodes CASSLISNSPLHF.